This T cell receptor (beta chain) was obtained from a study of PD-L1 blockade in urothelial cancer. About the study: Twenty-five of 29 patients were men who had bladder-origin urothelial cancer. A median blood sample held approximately 140,000 T cells and around 80,000 unique TCRs.

Germline V gene data show CDR1 as MNHNY and CDR2 as SVGAGI (reference sequence). V shed 6 bases and J shed 0 bases, with 6 bases lying between them. This CDR3 spans 12 amino acids. Locally advanced or metastatic urothelial carcinoma was present in patients. Between 1 and 8 samples, pretreatment and on-treatment, were given by each patient. The method was immunoSEQ multiplex PCR; TCRdb's version includes in-frame clones alone and lacks a portion of them. The sample lists some 32,000 clones, 80% to 90% occurring once. This receptor was identified in a man in his 60s with urothelial cancer. Sequencing was performed on PBMCs, taken around atezolizumab (anti-PD-L1) treatment. The chain joins TRBV6-6 to TRBJ2-7; D is undetermined. The CDR3 here is CASSSSSYEQYF. The CDR3 DNA reads TGTGCCAGCAGCTCTAGCTCCTACGAGCAGTACTTC.